The 26 T cell receptor beta chains in this list originate from one sample, sequenced in a study of T cells after yellow fever vaccination. TCRdb called the 5' RACE reads again in MiXCR, with one record for every CDR3 protein. The sample lists tens of thousands of distinct CDR3 sequences; roughly 6% were seen once. Source: CD4+ T cells sorted from PBMCs, taken roughly 14 days after the first yellow fever vaccination. The source is a man in his late teens or twenties who received the YFV17D yellow fever vaccine.

This clonotype has a count of ten or more. This sequence joins TRBV7-2 and TRBJ2-1; 8 bases are a match to TRBD1. The CDR3 loop spans 16 amino acids. V lost 5 bases to trimming and J lost 8 bases; unmatched junction nucleotides: 14. Germline assignment: CDR1 SGHTA and CDR2 FQGNSA. DNA for the CDR3: TGTGCCAGCAGCGCCGGTCGGACAGGGCCTTTGGATGAGCAGTTCTTC. Its translation is CASSAGRTGPLDEQFF.

This clonotype was observed at least ten times. The genes are TRBV5-1 and TRBJ1-1; unclear D gene. Germline-derived CDR1 and CDR2 are SGHRS and YFSETQ. Between the trimmed V and J ends, which lost 0 bases and 4 bases, there was a span of 13 bases. The CDR3 spans 15 residues. DNA of the CDR3: TGCGCCAGCAGCTTGGCCCCGGTAGAGGGCACTGAAGCTTTCTTT. Its protein product is CASSLAPVEGTEAFF.

In this sample, this clonotype turned up many times. The gene calls are TRBV29-1 and TRBJ1-6; D is possibly TRBD1 (6 bases). The length of the CDR3 is 15 residues. The germline V and J ends were trimmed by 4 bases and 8 bases, with 18 bases remaining between them. Germline assignment: CDR1 SQVTM and CDR2 ANQGSEA. The DNA for the CDR3 is TGCAGCGTTGCGACACGGCAGGGGAAGGATTCACCCCTCCACTTT. Translation: CSVATRQGKDSPLHF.

This clonotype was seen ten or more times. This chain joins TRBV20-1 and TRBJ2-3; 7 nucleotides align to TRBD1. J lost 4 bases, V lost 6 bases, and 10 bases had no gene match. CDR3 length: 14 residues. The germline V gene has CDR1 DFQATT and CDR2 SNEGSKA (reference sequence). The CDR3 bases are TGCAGTGCCCCTAAGACCCAGGGGGCAGATACGCAGTATTTT. This encodes CSAPKTQGADTQYF.

This clonotype has at least ten counts. The chain carries TRBV11-1 and TRBJ2-2, with 8 bases that match TRBD1. The junction had 9 bases not matched to a gene; V was cut back by 5 bases and J by 7 bases. The CDR3 consists of 15 residues. CDR1 and CDR2 from the germline V gene are SGHAT and FQDESV (reference sequence). For the CDR3, the DNA is TGTGCCAGCAGCCCTGGACAGGGCACAAACGGGGAGCTGTTTTTT. Its translation is CASSPGQGTNGELFF. Full variable domain (remainder filled in from reference TRBV11-1 and TRBJ2-2): EAEVAQSPRYKITEKSQAVAFWCDPISGHATLYWYRQILGQGPELLVQFQDESVVDDSQLPKDRFSAERLKGVDSTLKIQPAELGDSAMYLCASSPGQGTNGELFFGEGSRLTVL.

Points on this clonotype: One junction end disagrees with the germline gene, perhaps due to a read error. The chain links TRBV7-2 to TRBJ2-1; either TRBD1 or TRBD2 may supply D (5 bases each). This CDR3 spans 16 amino acids. The germline CDR1 and CDR2 sequences are SGHTA and FQGNSA. As DNA, the CDR3 is TGTGCCGGCAGCAAACGAGCCGGGACCTCCTACAATGAGCAGTTCTTC. It codes for CAGSKRAGTSYNEQFF.

This clonotype was picked up many times. This sequence joins TRBV7-9 and TRBJ2-6; no clear D gene. CDR3 size: 17 residues. Germline CDR1 and CDR2: SEHNR and FQNEAQ (reference sequence). Trimming stripped 2 bases from V and 5 bases from J, with 16 bases between. This chain's CDR3 is CASSLFPPAGWANVLTF. The CDR3 DNA sequence: TGTGCCAGCAGCTTATTCCCCCCGGCTGGGTGGGCCAACGTCCTGACTTTC.

This clonotype was seen repeatedly, ten times or more. This chain connects TRBV4-3 to TRBJ2-1; D is possibly TRBD2 (6 bases). From germline, CDR1 is LGHNA and CDR2 YSLEER. This CDR3 has 14 amino acids. Trimming took off 0 bases at V and 8 bases at J, with 11 bases between the two ends. The CDR3 sequence is CASSQDPRDYEQFF. The CDR3 DNA follows: TGCGCCAGCAGCCAAGATCCGAGGGACTATGAGCAGTTCTTC.

This clonotype was found a few times. The V gene is TRBV6-4, the J gene TRBJ1-5; D call uncertain. Deletions cut 2 bases from V and 5 bases from J, with 7 bases between. The length of the CDR3 is 13 residues. Germline V lookup: CDR1 MRHNA, CDR2 SNTAGT. The CDR3 sequence: CASSDGEYQPQHF. CDR3 DNA sequence: TGTGCCAGCAGTGACGGGGAATATCAGCCCCAGCATTTT.

This clonotype was observed many times. The rearrangement links TRBV7-7 to TRBJ2-5, with 8 bases identical to TRBD2. CDR1 and CDR2 from the germline V gene are SSHAT and FNYEAQ (reference sequence). The CDR3 is 16 amino acids. The trim removed 1 base at V and 2 bases at J, leaving 6 bases unmatched. CDR3: CASSLGGAGGQETQYF. The DNA for the CDR3 is TGTGCCAGCAGCTTAGGAGGGGCGGGGGGTCAAGAGACCCAGTACTTC.

This clonotype was counted ten times or more. The chain has TRBV7-9 and TRBJ2-3; D is possibly TRBD1 (5 bases). Trimming pared 2 bases from V and 2 bases from J, leaving 17 bases between. Per the germline V gene, CDR1 is SEHNR and CDR2 is FQNEAQ (reference sequence). The CDR3 has 17 residues. The CDR3 spells CASSLTLTDYLTDTQYF. Written as DNA, the CDR3 is TGTGCCAGCAGCTTAACTCTGACAGATTACCTCACAGATACGCAGTATTTT.

This clonotype showed up many times. The chain combines TRBV6-5 with TRBJ2-7; tentatively, D is TRBD1 (7 bases). CDR1 and CDR2 from the germline V gene are MNHEY and SVGAGI. Between the trimmed V and J ends, which lost 2 bases and 6 bases, there was a span of 17 bases. This CDR3 contains 15 residues. The CDR3 bases are TGTGCCAGCAGTTACCGGGTGTCAGGGGGGCGCGAGCAGTACTTC. The encoded protein is CASSYRVSGGREQYF.

This clonotype was observed many times. The V and J genes are TRBV20-1 and TRBJ1-4; D might be TRBD1 (5 bases). Germline V gene sequence: CDR1 DFQATT, CDR2 SNEGSKA (reference sequence). The CDR3 covers 12 residues. Trimming took 6 bases from V and 7 from J, leaving 12 bases between them. This chain's CDR3 is CSAGEVTEKLFF. CDR3 sequence (DNA): TGCAGTGCGGGGGAAGTGACTGAAAAACTGTTTTTT.

At least ten counts were recorded for this clonotype. The chain carries TRBV5-6 and TRBJ1-4; TRBD1 might be the D (5 bases). Germline V gene data show CDR1 as SGHDT and CDR2 as YYEEEE. V dropped 0 bases and J dropped 8 bases, with 8 bases sitting between them. The CDR3 spans 13 residues. The CDR3 region is CASSLGQREKLFF. The CDR3 DNA reads TGTGCCAGCAGCTTGGGACAGAGGGAAAAACTGTTTTTT. The whole variable domain, remainder taken from reference TRBV5-6 and TRBJ1-4, is DAGVTQSPTHLIKTRGQQVTLRCSPKSGHDTVSWYQQALGQGPQFIFQYYEEEERQRGNFPDRFSGHQFPNYSSELNVNALLLGDSALYLCASSLGQREKLFFGSGTQLSVL.

In this sample, this clonotype turned up many times. The CDR3 DNA reads as TGCGCCAGCAGCTTGGGAACGGGAGAGACCCAGTACTTC. Its protein is CASSLGTGETQYF. J is TRBJ2-5 and V is TRBV5-1; D is ambiguous. Trimming removed 0 bases at V and 4 bases at J, with 7 bases between. The CDR3 runs to 13 residues. CDR1 SGHRS and CDR2 YFSETQ come from the germline V gene.

This clonotype occurred many times. This chain connects TRBV7-2 to TRBJ1-5, with a possible D match to TRBD1 (5 bases). Germline lookup yields CDR1 SGHTA and CDR2 FQGNSA. The CDR3 is 13 amino acids. Trimming shortened V by 3 bases and J by 7 bases, and 10 bases separated the two germline ends. CDR3 loop: CASSFGGGQPQHF. In DNA, the CDR3 is TGTGCCAGCAGCTTTGGGGGTGGCCAGCCCCAGCATTTT.

This clonotype was observed at least ten times. The rearrangement joins TRBV20-1 to TRBJ1-5, with D unclear. Germline lookup yields CDR1 DFQATT and CDR2 SNEGSKA (reference sequence). V lost 6 bases and J 2 bases, leaving 17 bases between the germline ends. The CDR3 sequence is 15 residues long. The CDR3 coding sequence is TGCAGTGCCACTGGGTCGTTTTTGGGCAATCAGCCCCAGCATTTT. Translation gives CSATGSFLGNQPQHF.

This clonotype was picked up many times. The chain is built from TRBV20-1 and TRBJ2-7; possibly TRBD1 for D (6 bases). The CDR3 is 14 residues long. The ends were cut back, 3 bases at V and 0 bases at J, with 12 bases in the middle. Germline CDR1 reads DFQATT; CDR2 reads SNEGSKA (reference sequence). The CDR3 is CSASPQGSSYEQYF. The CDR3 bases are TGCAGTGCTAGCCCCCAGGGGAGCTCCTACGAGCAGTACTTC.

The table lists this clonotype with many counts. The CDR3 DNA sequence: TGTGCCAGCAGCCACCCGGGGGGCGGGGAGACGCAGTATTTT. Protein sequence: CASSHPGGGETQYF. The V call is TRBV6-5, the J call TRBJ2-3, with a weak D call TRBD2 (7 bases). V gave up 6 bases and J gave up 9 bases, with 19 bases separating them. CDR1 and CDR2 from the germline V gene are MNHEY and SVGAGI. CDR3 length: 14 residues.

In this sample, this clonotype turned up many times. V gene TRBV6-2 or TRBV6-3 combines with J gene TRBJ2-5; possible D gene TRBD2, 5 bases. The CDR3 has 13 amino acids. V dropped 2 bases and J dropped 4 bases, with 8 bases sitting between them. Per germline, CDR1 MNHEY and CDR2 SVGEGT. The CDR3 DNA reads as TGTGCCAGCAGTTACGCTGGGAGAGAGACCCAGTACTTC. Its translation is CASSYAGRETQYF.

Details on this clonotype: This could be a read error, since a much larger clone is one nucleotide away. V usage is TRBV12-3 or TRBV12-4 and J usage is TRBJ1-6, with D possibly being TRBD1 (6 bases). The CDR3 consists of 14 residues. V was trimmed by 5 bases and J by 10 bases, leaving 15 bases between them. The CDR3 sequence: CASSTSGTKSPLHF. CDR3 nucleotides: TGTGCCAGCAGTACATCCGGGACAAAATCACCCCTCCACTTT.

This clonotype was counted at least ten times. This rearrangement joins TRBV20-1 to TRBJ1-2, with D perhaps TRBD1 (6 bases). The CDR3 runs 13 residues. Germline lookup yields CDR1 DFQATT and CDR2 SNEGSKA (reference sequence). The V end was cut by 6 bases, the J end by 8 bases, with 19 bases between. The CDR3 bases are TGCAGTGCCGCTAAGTCGGACAGCCTGGGCTACACCTTC. Its translation: CSAAKSDSLGYTF.

This clonotype was seen at least ten times. V and J are TRBV7-9 and TRBJ1-4; D remains ambiguous. The CDR3 is made up of 12 amino acids. From germline, CDR1 is SEHNR and CDR2 FQNEAQ (reference sequence). With 5 bases removed from V and 11 bases from J, the gap between germline ends came to 12 bases. This CDR3 is CASSAPGKKLFF. As DNA, the CDR3 is TGTGCCAGCAGCGCCCCGGGAAAGAAACTGTTTTTT.

This clonotype has at least ten counts. The J gene is TRBJ1-6, the V gene TRBV7-2; D is ambiguous. Germline loops: CDR1 SGHTA, CDR2 FQGNSA. There are 13 residues in the CDR3. V was cut by 6 bases and J by 7 bases, with 10 bases left in between. CDR3 sequence: CASSSDWNSPLHF. The DNA for the CDR3 is TGTGCCAGCAGTTCTGACTGGAATTCACCCCTCCACTTT.

This clonotype was seen many times. The chain links TRBV11-2 to TRBJ2-1; no clear D gene. The CDR3 is 18 amino acids. Between the trimmed V and J ends, which lost 2 bases and 7 bases, there was a span of 24 bases. CDR1 and CDR2 from the germline V gene are SGHAT and FQNNGV. The CDR3 DNA is TGTGCCAGCAGCTTATTGATACGGGTCATGACCTCTGGGAATGAGCAGTTCTTC. Amino acid sequence: CASSLLIRVMTSGNEQFF.

This clonotype was found many times. The chain recombines TRBV2 with TRBJ2-3; 11 nucleotides align to TRBD2. J lost 5 bases, V lost 6 bases, and 13 bases had no gene match. The CDR3 is made up of 17 amino acids. CDR1 is SNHLY and CDR2 is FYNNEI in the germline V gene. The CDR3 reads CASRRGVAGGQRDTQYF. The CDR3, as DNA: TGTGCCAGCAGGAGAGGGGTAGCGGGGGGGCAAAGAGATACGCAGTATTTT.